These 10 T cell receptor beta chains were all obtained from the same sample, sequenced in a study of early T cells in non-severe SARS-CoV-2 infection. In TCRdb, the 5' RACE reads were re-called with MiXCR into one record per CDR3 protein. The repertoire holds roughly 100,000 distinct CDR3 sequences, with less than 15% as singletons. Specimen: whole blood. These TCRs come from an adult who was a healthcare worker with PCR-confirmed SARS-CoV-2 infection or an uninfected control (not recorded which).

This clonotype was counted a few times. This chain connects TRBV5-1 to TRBJ2-3; tentatively, D is TRBD1 or TRBD2 (5 bases each). CDR1 is SGHRS, CDR2 YFSETQ, per germline. This CDR3 contains 13 residues. V dropped 4 bases and J dropped 4 bases, with 10 bases sitting between them. CDR3 amino acids: CASSHPGPDTQYF. The CDR3, as DNA: TGCGCCAGCAGCCATCCGGGGCCAGATACGCAGTATTTT.

The V gene is TRBV28, the J gene TRBJ2-7; TRBD2 is a possible D gene (5 bases). Germline V CDR1 and CDR2: MDHEN, SYDVKM. The CDR3 extends over 14 amino acids. Deletions cut 8 bases from V and 2 bases from J, with 16 bases between. DNA of the CDR3: TGTGCCAGCGTCGATTTCGGGGTTACCTACGAGCAGTACTTC. This codes for CASVDFGVTYEQYF.

This clonotype has ten or more counts. The chain joins TRBV20-1 to TRBJ2-1; D ambiguous. The CDR3 length is 14 residues. Trimming took off 5 bases at V and 5 bases at J, with 16 bases between the two ends. The germline gives CDR1 DFQATT, CDR2 SNEGSKA (reference sequence). CDR3 bases: TGCAGTGCTTTACTACCCCCAATACACAATGAGCAGTTCTTC. The encoded protein is CSALLPPIHNEQFF.

This clonotype showed up just a few times. The chain carries TRBV20-1 and TRBJ2-5; weak D call: TRBD2 (5 bases). The V and J ends lost 3 bases and 5 bases respectively, with 28 bases between them. The CDR3 has 18 amino acids. Germline V CDR1 and CDR2: DFQATT, SNEGSKA (reference sequence). The CDR3 nucleotides read TGCAGTGCTAGGAAGCCCCGATTTACGGGAATTTTATTGGAGACCCAGTACTTC. Protein product: CSARKPRFTGILLETQYF.

This clonotype appeared many times. The CDR3 nucleotides are TGTGCCAGCAGCTTAGGGGCTAGCACAGATACGCAGTATTTT. As protein: CASSLGASTDTQYF. The chain is built from TRBV7-6 and TRBJ2-3; D ambiguous. Trimming removed 1 base from V and 0 bases from J, with 5 bases in between. The CDR3 has 14 residues. Germline V gene data show CDR1 as SGHVS and CDR2 as FNYEAQ.

This clonotype was recorded at least ten times. The gene calls are TRBV10-3 and TRBJ2-3, with 7 bases identical to TRBD1. In germline, CDR1 is ENHRY, CDR2 SYGVKD. The CDR3 extends over 16 amino acids. The V and J ends lost 0 bases and 4 bases, in that order; junction bases with no gene match: 7. CDR3 in amino acids: CAISESKQGSADTQYF. CDR3 coding DNA: TGTGCCATCAGTGAGTCAAAACAGGGGTCGGCAGATACGCAGTATTTT.

The chain employs TRBV5-1 and TRBJ2-1, with 9 bases aligning to TRBD1. This CDR3 is built from 15 residues. V was pared by 4 bases and J by 1 base, with 3 bases of the junction left unmatched. Germline CDR1 SGHRS, CDR2 YFSETQ. CDR3 bases: TGCGCCAGCAGCAGGACAGGGGAGTCCTACAATGAGCAGTTCTTC. It specifies CASSRTGESYNEQFF. The full variable domain, rest sourced from reference TRBV5-1 and TRBJ2-1, is KAGVTQTPRYLIKTRGQQVTLSCSPISGHRSVSWYQQTPGQGLQFLFEYFSETQRNKGNFPGRFSGRQFSNSRSEMNVSTLELGDSALYLCASSRTGESYNEQFFGPGTRLTVL.

In this sample, this clonotype turned up a few times. The CDR3 reads CASRIAGISYNEQFF. The CDR3, as DNA: TGTGCCAGCCGAATAGCGGGTATCTCCTACAATGAGCAGTTCTTC. This sequence joins TRBV28 and TRBJ2-1, with 7 bases identical to TRBD2. The J segment lost 0 bases and the V segment lost 8 bases, leaving 7 bases of the junction unmatched. The V gene's germline CDR1 is MDHEN and CDR2 SYDVKM. CDR3 length: 15 residues.

There are a few counts of this clonotype. V is TRBV4-2 and J is TRBJ1-2; D possibly corresponds to TRBD1 (5 bases). CDR1 and CDR2 from the germline V gene are LGHNA and YNFKEQ. V lost 1 base and J lost 5, with 14 bases in between. The CDR3 is 15 amino acids. The CDR3 sequence: CASSQVQDTRYGYTF. CDR3 DNA: TGTGCCAGCAGCCAAGTCCAGGACACCCGATATGGCTACACCTTC.

V gene TRBV21-1 combines with J gene TRBJ1-1; TRBD1, the D gene given by the table, was not confirmed from the DNA. TRBV21-1 is given as a pseudogene. The length of the CDR3 is 14 residues. The DNA of the CDR3 is TGTGCCAGCGACGACGCGCCGGGGAGCACTGAAGCTTTCTTT. This gives the protein CASDDAPGSTEAFF.